A selection of T cell receptor beta chains follows, all from one sample in a study of blood T cell repertoires in COVID-19. TCRdb's copy holds only in-frame clones and misses some; the assay was immunoSEQ multiplex PCR. Seen here are roughly 500,000 clones, over 75% observed once, and the top ten hold about 1.7%. Sample: PBMCs or T cells enriched from blood (not recorded which). The source of these receptors is a woman between 35 and 50 years old who had recovered from COVID-19. CDR3s include the opening cysteine and the closing phenylalanine or tryptophan. A D gene is named only where the DNA matches it firmly. Expanded clones are given a class, and other clones once, few, many or no size at all.

TRBV6-2/TRBV6-3	TRBD1	TRBJ1-1	once	TGTGCCAGCAGTTATTCAGGGGGGCGATTGAACACTGAAGCTTTCTTT	CASSYSGGRLNTEAFF
TRBV7-2	-	TRBJ2-7	few	TGTGCCAGCAGCTTTCAAGGGGTCTCCTACGAGCAGTACTTC	CASSFQGVSYEQYF
TRBV7-9	TRBD2	TRBJ2-1	-	TGTGCCAGCAGCACGCTAGCGGGAGTCTACAATGAGCAGTTCTTC	CASSTLAGVYNEQFF
TRBV30	TRBD1	TRBJ1-1	-	TGTGCCTGGAGTGCGGGACAGGCGAACACTGAAGCTTTCTTT	CAWSAGQANTEAFF
TRBV11-3	TRBD1	TRBJ1-1	-	TGTGCCAGCAGTCCATCAGGGGGGATCACTGAAGCTTTCTTT	CASSPSGGITEAFF
TRBV7-2	-	TRBJ2-2	once	TGTGCCAGCAGCTTAGATCTATCCCGCACCGGGGAGCTGTTTTTT	CASSLDLSRTGELFF
TRBV7-6	TRBD1	TRBJ2-7	-	TGTGCCAGCAGCTTAGGCGTACCGGGACAGGGCGGCGAGCAGTACTTC	CASSLGVPGQGGEQYF
TRBV6-6	TRBD1	TRBJ1-5	-	TGTGCCAGCAGGGGGGACAGGGCGGGCAATCAGCCCCAGCATTTT	CASRGDRAGNQPQHF
TRBV10-1	-	TRBJ1-3	-	TGCGCCAGCCTCCGAGAATACACCATATATTTT	CASLREYTIYF
TRBV29-1	-	TRBJ1-1	-	TGCAGCGTTGACAGTCAGAACACTGAAGCTTTCTTT	CSVDSQNTEAFF
TRBV27	TRBD1	TRBJ2-1	-	TGTGCCAGCAGTTTACCAGGGGGTGAGCAGTTCTTC	CASSLPGGEQFF
TRBV5-4	-	TRBJ2-5	-	TGTGCCAGCAGTGTGATCTCCTTAGAGGAGGAGACCCAGTACTTC	CASSVISLEEETQYF
TRBV19	TRBD2	TRBJ2-7	-	TGTGCCAGTAGTATAGGGGGTAGCGGGAGCTACGAGCAGTACTTC	CASSIGGSGSYEQYF
TRBV5-4	TRBD2	TRBJ2-7	many	TGTGCCAGCAGCTTGGGACTAGCGGGAGGTGGCTACGAGCAGTACTTC	CASSLGLAGGGYEQYF
TRBV24-1	TRBD1	TRBJ2-1	-	TGTGCCACCAGTCGACAGGGATCCTACAATGAGCAGTTCTTC	CATSRQGSYNEQFF
TRBV10-1	TRBD1	TRBJ2-3	-	TGCGCCAGCAGTGGGTCCCCGGGACAGGGACCACACGATACGCAGTATTTT	CASSGSPGQGPHDTQYF
TRBV30	TRBD1	TRBJ1-5	-	TGTGCCTGGAGTGTACGGGGACAGGGGAACAATCAGCCCCAGCATTTT	CAWSVRGQGNNQPQHF
TRBV5-4	TRBD2	TRBJ2-5	-	TGTGCCAGCAGCTTGGGGCCGGGACTAGCGGGAGTAGAGACCCAGTACTTC	CASSLGPGLAGVETQYF
TRBV6-2/TRBV6-3	TRBD1	TRBJ2-1	-	TGTGCCAGCAGTTACTCGATCGCAGGGGGCAAGACGGATGAGCAGTTCTTC	CASSYSIAGGKTDEQFF
TRBV11-3	TRBD2	TRBJ2-1	-	TGTGCCAGCAGCTTAACCCGCCTAGCGGGCTACAATGAGCAGTTCTTC	CASSLTRLAGYNEQFF
TRBV7-9	TRBD1	TRBJ2-7	-	TGTGCCAGCAGCTATGCCGGGACAGGCGGCGAGCAGTACTTC	CASSYAGTGGEQYF
TRBV5-1	-	TRBJ1-2	-	TGCGCCAGCAGCTCCGGGGGGGGGAACTATGGCTACACCTTC	CASSSGGGNYGYTF
TRBV7-9	TRBD1	TRBJ1-5	-	TGTGCCAGCAGCGCCGGGACAGGGAACAATCAGCCCCAGCATTTT	CASSAGTGNNQPQHF
TRBV5-1	TRBD2	TRBJ2-1	-	TGCGCCAGCAGCTTGGCCATAGCGGGAGACAATGAGCAGTTCTTC	CASSLAIAGDNEQFF
TRBV15	-	TRBJ2-1	once	TGTGCCACCAGCAGAGCACCGTTCGGATATCCTAGCTCCTACAATGAGCAGTTCTTC	CATSRAPFGYPSSYNEQFF
TRBV11-2	-	TRBJ2-5	-	TGTGCCAGCAGCCCTTCCCACGGGCAAGAGACCCAGTACTTC	CASSPSHGQETQYF